Here is one T cell receptor (beta chain) with its context. Its target is not known. The data were obtained in a study of T cell responses to AZD1222 COVID-19 vaccine. Points from the study as a whole: As reported, nearly half of all spike-specific TCRs target variant regions that are unmutated. At baseline, just six AZD1222 recipients tested seropositive. No day 14 peak samples; only post-peak repertoires were characterized.

The CDR3 has 14 amino acids. The germline gives CDR1 MNHEY, CDR2 SVGAGI. V shed 6 bases, J shed 1 base, and the junction held 5 bases outside the gene matches. The table came from immunoSEQ multiplex PCR; TCRdb's copy has only in-frame clones and leaves some out. In the table there are about 150,000 clones, around nine tenths of which are singletons. The chain is built from TRBV6-5 and TRBJ1-2; 7 bases are shared with TRBD1. The TCR originated in an adult in good health. Sequenced here: peripheral blood, sampled on day 0 of AZD1222 vaccination. The CDR3 region has the DNA TGTGCCAGCAGGTCCCAGGGGGATAACTATGGCTACACCTTC. It yields the protein CASRSQGDNYGYTF.